The 23 T cell receptor beta chains listed next were all sequenced from one sample in a study of T cell responses to AZD1222 COVID-19 vaccine. The data were produced by immunoSEQ multiplex PCR, yet TCRdb's version contains in-frame clones alone and is incomplete. The table has roughly 140,000 clones, roughly 90% seen once. The source material was peripheral blood, sampled 28 days after the second AZD1222 dose. These receptors all come from an adult who received the AZD1222 COVID-19 vaccine.

V and J are TRBV5-6 and TRBJ1-1; 11 bases fit TRBD1. The CDR3 is made up of 17 amino acids. Germline V gene sequence: CDR1 SGHDT, CDR2 YYEEEE. With V trimmed by 4 bases and J by 1 base, 9 bases remained unmatched. CDR3 residues: CASSPEGDRGANTEAFF. The CDR3 coding sequence is TGTGCCAGCAGCCCCGAGGGGGACAGGGGGGCGAACACTGAAGCTTTCTTT.

The chain uses TRBV6-5 and TRBJ2-1, with 8 bases identical to TRBD1. Losses at the gene ends were 6 bases for V and 7 bases for J; bases not matched to a gene: 11. Per germline, CDR1 MNHEY and CDR2 SVGAGI. The CDR3 is 15 residues long. CDR3 bases: TGTGCCAGCAGACCCGGACAGGGTCTAACGAATGAGCAGTTCTTC. Its translation: CASRPGQGLTNEQFF.

The chain employs TRBV5-6 and TRBJ1-2; 9 nucleotides agree with TRBD1. V shed 4 bases and J 7 bases; nucleotides not matched to a gene: 2. CDR1 and CDR2 (germline): SGHDT, YYEEEE. The CDR3 consists of 12 residues. The CDR3 protein is CASSLTGGGYTF. The CDR3 DNA reads as TGTGCCAGCAGCCTGACAGGGGGTGGCTACACCTTC.

The chain has TRBV2 and TRBJ2-4; TRBD2 is a possible D gene (6 bases). V was cut by 6 bases and J by 3 bases, with 15 bases left in between. This CDR3 contains 15 residues. Germline assignment: CDR1 SNHLY and CDR2 FYNNEI. The CDR3 reads CASRGSGDLKNIQYF. CDR3 bases: TGTGCCAGCAGAGGTAGCGGAGACCTCAAAAACATTCAGTACTTC.

The V and J genes are TRBV6-5 and TRBJ2-7; D is unresolved. Germline V gene lookup returns CDR1 MNHEY and CDR2 SVGAGI. The CDR3 covers 13 residues. The V end lost 0 bases, the J end lost 4 bases, and 7 bases lay between the germline ends. The CDR3 loop reads CASSYSKFYEQYF. The CDR3 coding sequence is TGTGCCAGCAGTTACTCGAAGTTTTACGAGCAGTACTTC.

The DNA of the CDR3 is TGTGCCAGCTCACCACCGTGGGGATCGGCCTACAATGAGCAGTTCTTC. It encodes CASSPPWGSAYNEQFF. V gene TRBV18 combines with J gene TRBJ2-1, with unresolved D. There are 16 residues in the CDR3. CDR1 and CDR2 (germline): KGHSH, LQKENI. Trimming removed 0 bases at V and 2 bases at J, with 11 bases between.

This clone was picked up one time. The chain is built from TRBV7-7 and TRBJ2-2; 7 bases align to TRBD1. The germline CDR1 and CDR2 sequences are SSHAT and FNYEAQ (reference sequence). Unmatched junction bases numbered 8, after V lost 5 bases and J lost 2 bases. The CDR3 runs to 16 residues. The CDR3 DNA is TGTGCCAGCAGCGCAGAGACAGGGATTAACACCGGGGAGCTGTTTTTT. Encoded protein: CASSAETGINTGELFF.

The rearrangement joins TRBV11-2 to TRBJ2-2; D unresolved. The CDR3 is 16 amino acids. Germline values: CDR1 SGHAT, CDR2 FQNNGV. V lost 2 bases and J lost 1, with 11 bases in between. The DNA for the CDR3 is TGTGCCAGCAGCTTAATGGTCGGTGGGAACACCGGGGAGCTGTTTTTT. Its translation: CASSLMVGGNTGELFF.

For the CDR3, the DNA is TGTGCCAGCAGCCCGCTTATAGTCGCGGAGTACCCTAACTATGGCTACACCTTC. It yields the protein CASSPLIVAEYPNYGYTF. The J gene is TRBJ1-2, the V gene TRBV7-8; D remains unclear. Trimming left V 5 bases short and J 0 bases short, with 22 bases between. CDR3 size: 18 residues. Germline values: CDR1 SGHVS, CDR2 FQNEAQ.

The chain is built from TRBV2 and TRBJ1-4; the match to TRBD1 covers 8 bases. Germline values: CDR1 SNHLY, CDR2 FYNNEI. Losses at the gene ends were 6 bases for V and 5 bases for J; bases not matched to a gene: 8. The CDR3 runs to 15 residues. CDR3 DNA: TGTGCCAGCAGCCGACAGGGGACTCCAAATGAAAAACTGTTTTTT. Protein: CASSRQGTPNEKLFF. Supplemented by reference TRBV2 and TRBJ1-4, the full variable domain reads EPEVTQTPSHQVTQMGQEVILRCVPISNHLYFYWYRQILGQKVEFLVSFYNNEISEKSEIFDDQFSVERPDGSNFTLKIRSTKLEDSAMYFCASSRQGTPNEKLFFGSGTQLSVL.

This chain uses TRBV12-3 or TRBV12-4 with TRBJ1-2; 10 bases match TRBD1. The trim removed 5 bases at V and 5 bases at J, leaving 2 bases unmatched. The CDR3 has 13 residues. CDR3 protein: CASSDRGRYGYTF. CDR3 sequence (DNA): TGTGCCAGCAGTGACAGGGGGCGATATGGCTACACCTTC.

This clone appeared many times. This chain joins TRBV15 and TRBJ1-3; no clear D. Germline V gene data show CDR1 as LNHNV and CDR2 as YYDKDF (reference sequence). This CDR3 is 13 amino acids long. Deletions cut 5 bases from V and 2 bases from J, with 7 bases between. The CDR3: CATSAKAGNTIYF. CDR3 nucleotides: TGTGCCACCAGCGCAAAAGCTGGAAACACCATATATTTT.

This clone was observed a single time. CDR3 sequence (DNA): TGTGCCAGCAGCACCCGGACAGGGCACGGGGGTGAGCAGTTCTTC. It codes for CASSTRTGHGGEQFF. The V call is TRBV5-4, the J call TRBJ2-1, with 8 bases aligning to TRBD1. The germline V gene encodes CDR1 SGHNT and CDR2 YYREEE (reference sequence). Losses at the gene ends were 4 bases for V and 9 bases for J; bases not matched to a gene: 12. The CDR3 is 15 amino acids.

The chain is built from TRBV27 and TRBJ2-2; 7 bases are a match to TRBD1. The CDR3 spans 17 residues. Per germline, CDR1 MNHEY and CDR2 SMNVEV (reference sequence). V was pared by 2 bases and J by 5 bases, with 11 bases of the junction left unmatched. The CDR3 DNA is TGTGCCAGCAGTTTACTAGGGGGCGACTTCGCTACCGGGGAGCTGTTTTTT. It codes for CASSLLGGDFATGELFF.

This chain uses TRBV28 with TRBJ1-1, with D perhaps TRBD1 (5 bases). The V end was cut by 5 bases, the J end by 0 bases, with 13 bases between. The CDR3 covers 15 residues. CDR1 is MDHEN, CDR2 SYDVKM, per germline. CDR3 protein: CASSPMGRLNTEAFF. CDR3 in DNA: TGTGCCAGCAGTCCTATGGGACGGTTGAACACTGAAGCTTTCTTT. The complete variable domain, with remaining parts taken from reference TRBV28 and TRBJ1-1, reads DVKVTQSSRYLVKRTGEKVFLECVQDMDHENMFWYRQDPGLGLRLIYFSYDVKMKEKGDIPEGYSVSREKKERFSLILESASTNQTSMYLCASSPMGRLNTEAFFGQGTRLTVV.

The V and J genes are TRBV6-5 and TRBJ1-1, with D perhaps matching TRBD1 (6 bases). This CDR3 region has 16 residues. Trimming cost V 4 bases and J 5 bases, with 20 bases left between them. CDR1 is MNHEY, CDR2 SVGAGI, per germline. This chain's CDR3 is CASSSPHRAGSTEAFF. CDR3 nucleotides: TGTGCCAGCAGTTCCCCCCACAGGGCCGGGAGTACTGAAGCTTTCTTT.

The chain recombines TRBV5-6 with TRBJ2-7; D not certain. From germline, CDR1 is SGHDT and CDR2 YYEEEE. CDR3 length: 16 residues. Trimming took 4 bases from V and 3 from J, leaving 20 bases between them. The CDR3 is CASSPWMVGSNYEQYF. Written as DNA, the CDR3 is TGTGCCAGCAGCCCCTGGATGGTGGGATCGAACTACGAGCAGTACTTC.

The chain is built from TRBV6-5 and TRBJ1-3; possible D gene TRBD1, 5 bases. The germline V gene has CDR1 MNHEY and CDR2 SVGAGI. V lost 8 bases and J lost 3, with 14 bases in between. The CDR3 totals 14 residues. Here the CDR3 reads CASSYRSRGNTIYF. Written as DNA, the CDR3 is TGTGCCAGCTCCTACAGGAGTCGTGGAAACACCATATATTTT.

This chain links TRBV2 with TRBJ2-1; no clear D gene. The germline CDR1 and CDR2 sequences are SNHLY and FYNNEI. V lost 7 bases, J lost 4 bases, and 11 bases lay in between. The CDR3 runs to 13 residues. The CDR3, as DNA: TGTGCCAGCAACCTAGTAAGGTACAATGAGCAGTTCTTC. Its translation: CASNLVRYNEQFF.

This rearrangement joins TRBV5-6 to TRBJ1-4, with 9 positions matching TRBD1. J gave up 5 bases and V 1 base, and 3 bases lay outside the gene matches. CDR3 size: 15 residues. Per germline, CDR1 SGHDT and CDR2 YYEEEE. CDR3 nucleotide sequence: TGTGCCAGCAGCTTGTACAGGGGGCAGAATGAAAAACTGTTTTTT. Amino acid sequence: CASSLYRGQNEKLFF.

CDR3 coding DNA: TGTGCCAGCAGCCCCACACTTTACGAGCAGTACTTC. This codes for CASSPTLYEQYF. This rearrangement joins TRBV7-8 to TRBJ2-7, with D hard to call. Trimming cost V 5 bases and J 4 bases, with 9 bases left between them. The CDR3 covers 12 residues. Germline CDR1 and CDR2: SGHVS and FQNEAQ.

This clone was counted once. V usage is TRBV5-1 and J usage is TRBJ2-1; D remains ambiguous. Germline V gene sequence: CDR1 SGHRS, CDR2 YFSETQ. The CDR3 is 15 residues long. V lost 0 bases and J lost 0, with 7 bases in between. The CDR3 DNA reads TGCGCCAGCAGCTTGGCAGAGGTCTCCTACAATGAGCAGTTCTTC. Its translation: CASSLAEVSYNEQFF.

The rearrangement links TRBV7-9 to TRBJ1-2; tentative D call: TRBD1 (6 bases). CDR3 length equals 14 residues. Per germline, CDR1 SEHNR and CDR2 FQNEAQ (reference sequence). The V end lost 5 bases, the J end lost 4 bases, and 14 bases lay between the germline ends. CDR3: CASSLRGAIYGYTF. The CDR3 DNA follows: TGTGCCAGCAGCCTTAGGGGGGCGATCTATGGCTACACCTTC.